The 31 T cell receptor beta chains presented below share a single source sample, sequenced in a study of response to subunit inactivated influenza vaccine. From the RT-PCR reads, TCRdb called clonotypes with MiXCR, one entry per CDR3 protein. The sample lists hundreds of thousands of distinct CDR3 sequences, approximately 15% occurring once. This specimen consisted of PBMCs from blood, obtained 14 to 15 days before vaccination. The receptors here all came from a man aged 45-60 years who received an inactivated influenza vaccine.

This clonotype was detected a few times. This chain links TRBV30 with TRBJ2-3; perhaps D is TRBD1 or TRBD2 (5 bases each). Trimming stripped 0 bases from V and 4 bases from J, with 8 bases between. Germline V gives CDR1 GTSNPN, CDR2 SVGIG (reference sequence). This CDR3 comprises 13 residues. The CDR3, as DNA: TGTGCCTGGAGTGTAAGAGGGGCAGATACGCAGTATTTT. It codes for CAWSVRGADTQYF.

The chain has TRBV27 and TRBJ1-1; 10 bases line up with TRBD1. The CDR3 extends over 16 amino acids. V shed 6 bases and J 4 bases; nucleotides not matched to a gene: 11. Germline CDR1 reads MNHEY; CDR2 reads SMNVEV (reference sequence). CDR3 sequence reads: CASRSGSRDRGTEAFF. CDR3 nucleotide sequence: TGTGCCAGCAGAAGCGGAAGCCGGGACAGGGGCACTGAAGCTTTCTTT.

The chain recombines TRBV6-5 with TRBJ2-1; D remains unclear. Germline loops: CDR1 MNHEY, CDR2 SVGAGI. V lost 4 bases to trimming and J lost 8 bases, with 12 bases between them. The CDR3 covers 13 residues. In DNA form, the CDR3 reads TGTGCCAGCAGTTCCCGGAGCACCCATGAGCAGTTCTTC. It translates to CASSSRSTHEQFF.

The chain joins TRBV6-2 or TRBV6-3 to TRBJ2-1; 10 nucleotides match TRBD2. The CDR3 totals 17 residues. Germline CDR1 MNHEY, CDR2 SVGEGT. Trimming removed 2 bases from V and 3 bases from J; junction bases left unmatched: 7. The DNA for the CDR3 is TGTGCCAGCAGTTACCTAGCGGGAGATTCATACTACAATGAGCAGTTCTTC. Translated, it gives CASSYLAGDSYYNEQFF.

This clonotype occurred a few times. V is TRBV5-1 and J is TRBJ2-1; 7 nucleotides match TRBD2. Germline CDR1 and CDR2: SGHRS and YFSETQ. J lost 6 bases, V lost 0 bases, and 9 bases had no gene match. This CDR3 comprises 16 residues. This CDR3 reads CASSLAGGRAVNEQFF. The CDR3 nucleotides read TGCGCCAGCAGCTTGGCCGGGGGGAGGGCTGTCAATGAGCAGTTCTTC.

Points on this clonotype: At one boundary the junction diverges from the germline segment, which might be a read error. The gene calls are TRBV7-9 and TRBJ2-1, with a weak D call TRBD2 (6 bases). The CDR3 totals 13 residues. CDR1 and CDR2 (germline): SEHNR, FQNEAQ (reference sequence). The CDR3 DNA follows: TGTGCCAGCAGCGTAGCCGGGACTGGAGAGCAGTTCTTC. It specifies CASSVAGTGEQFF.

The gene calls are TRBV20-1 and TRBJ2-1, with TRBD2 matching over 7 bases. Per germline, CDR1 DFQATT and CDR2 SNEGSKA (reference sequence). V shed 6 bases, J shed 6 bases, and the junction held 8 bases outside the gene matches. The CDR3 spans 13 residues. The CDR3: CSARGGPGNEQFF. The CDR3 bases are TGCAGTGCGCGGGGAGGGCCAGGCAATGAGCAGTTCTTC.

This clonotype appeared a few times. Here the CDR3 DNA reads TGTGCCAGCAGCGTAGGTGGACTAGCGGGAGTGCCCTACGAGCAGTACTTC. Its translation: CASSVGGLAGVPYEQYF. The chain links TRBV9 to TRBJ2-7; the match to TRBD2 covers 13 bases. CDR3 size: 17 residues. After removal of 0 bases from V and 2 bases from J, the junction contained 5 bases not matched to a gene. In germline, CDR1 is SGDLS, CDR2 YYNGEE.

The chain has TRBV28 and TRBJ2-7; 8 positions match TRBD1. Germline loops: CDR1 MDHEN, CDR2 SYDVKM. The CDR3 is 15 residues long. Trimming cost V 7 bases and J 3 bases; bases outside gene matches: 11. In DNA form, the CDR3 reads TGTGCCAGCAACTTATCAGGGGGCATGGTCTACGAGCAGTACTTC. This encodes CASNLSGGMVYEQYF.

This clonotype was seen only a few times. The chain combines TRBV4-3 with TRBJ2-6; D is undetermined. The CDR3 extends over 16 amino acids. Germline V gene sequence: CDR1 LGHNA, CDR2 YSLEER. Trimming left V 0 bases short and J 0 bases short, with 6 bases between. The CDR3 reads CASSQESYSGANVLTF. As DNA, the CDR3 is TGCGCCAGCAGCCAAGAGTCGTACTCTGGGGCCAACGTCCTGACTTTC.

This clonotype was seen a handful of times. The chain uses TRBV7-9 and TRBJ2-7; 9 bases fit TRBD1. The V segment lost 1 base and the J segment 6 bases; nucleotides outside the gene matches: 13. CDR1 is SEHNR, CDR2 FQNEAQ, per germline (reference sequence). The CDR3 is made up of 17 amino acids. CDR3 in amino acids: CASSLVGWGQGEFEQYF. For the CDR3, the DNA is TGTGCCAGCAGCTTAGTCGGGTGGGGACAGGGCGAGTTCGAGCAGTACTTC.

This clonotype was found once. The chain uses TRBV14 and TRBJ2-2; D is ambiguous. The CDR3 spans 13 residues. V was pared by 0 bases and J by 9 bases, with 8 bases between. CDR1 is SGHDN, CDR2 FVKESK, per germline. In nucleotides, the CDR3 is TGTGCCAGCAGCCAAGATGGATTTAGGGAGCTGTTTTTT. This codes for CASSQDGFRELFF.

In its sample, this clonotype was seen a few times. The chain links TRBV7-2 to TRBJ2-1; 9 bases agree with TRBD2. V shed 5 bases, J shed 3 bases, and the junction held 8 bases outside the gene matches. This CDR3 has 16 amino acids. Germline V CDR1 and CDR2: SGHTA, FQGNSA. The CDR3: CASSATSGVGYNEQFF. CDR3 DNA: TGTGCCAGCAGCGCGACTAGCGGAGTGGGCTACAATGAGCAGTTCTTC.

This clonotype occurred a few times. This CDR3 reads CSANPQGRAETQYF. The CDR3 nucleotides read TGCAGTGCCAACCCACAGGGCCGAGCGGAGACCCAGTACTTC. The gene calls are TRBV20-1 and TRBJ2-5, with D perhaps TRBD1 (6 bases). This CDR3 is 14 amino acids long. V dropped 6 bases and J dropped 5 bases, with 19 bases sitting between them. The V gene's germline CDR1 is DFQATT and CDR2 SNEGSKA (reference sequence).

In this sample, this clonotype turned up a few times. This sequence joins TRBV14 and TRBJ2-4; perhaps TRBD2 as D (6 bases). The germline V gene encodes CDR1 SGHDN and CDR2 FVKESK. The CDR3 totals 13 residues. V lost 3 bases and J lost 8, with 11 bases in between. This CDR3 is CASSQGPGDIQYF. In DNA, the CDR3 is TGTGCCAGCAGCCAGGGTCCGGGAGACATTCAGTACTTC.

There are a few counts of this clonotype. V usage is TRBV20-1 and J usage is TRBJ1-5, with D possibly TRBD1 on 5 matching bases. This CDR3 has 13 residues. Germline CDR1 DFQATT, CDR2 SNEGSKA (reference sequence). The ends were cut back, 5 bases at V and 5 bases at J, with 13 bases in the middle. CDR3 in DNA: TGCAGTGCTTTGCAGGGCCTAGATCAGCCCCAGCATTTT. This encodes CSALQGLDQPQHF.

The chain has TRBV12-3 or TRBV12-4 and TRBJ1-6; D unclear. Trimming removed 3 bases at V and 0 bases at J, with 12 bases between. The CDR3 is 17 amino acids. The CDR3 spells CASSFELTSSYNSPLHF. In nucleotides, the CDR3 is TGTGCCAGCAGTTTCGAACTTACTAGCTCCTATAATTCACCCCTCCACTTT.

This chain connects TRBV30 to TRBJ2-7, with 8 bases lining up with TRBD1. CDR1 and CDR2 (germline): GTSNPN, SVGIG (reference sequence). This CDR3 is built from 13 residues. V shed 3 bases and J 5 bases; nucleotides not matched to a gene: 6. In DNA form, the CDR3 reads TGTGCCTGGAGCCTAAACAGGGGGAACGAGCAGTACTTC. It specifies CAWSLNRGNEQYF. Full variable domain (rest looked up from reference TRBV30 and TRBJ2-7): SQTIHQWPATLVQPVGSPLSLECTVEGTSNPNLYWYRQAAGRGLQLLFYSVGIGQISSEVPQNLSASRPQDRQFILSSKKLLLSDSGFYLCAWSLNRGNEQYFGPGTRLTVT.

The table lists this clonotype with a count of one. This chain joins TRBV10-2 and TRBJ1-1, with TRBD1 matching over 9 bases. The V gene's germline CDR1 is WSHSY and CDR2 SAAADI. The CDR3 loop spans 15 amino acids. Trimming took 7 bases from V and 2 from J; bases not matched to a gene: 8. CDR3 nucleotide sequence: TGCGCCAGCAAACAGGGGGCCCGCCCAAACACTGAAGCTTTCTTT. It is translated as CASKQGARPNTEAFF.

There are a few counts of this clonotype. The genes are TRBV25-1 and TRBJ1-6; 8 bases match TRBD1. The junction had 2 bases not matched to a gene; V was cut back by 7 bases and J by 3 bases. CDR3 length: 14 amino acids. The V gene's germline CDR1 is MGHDK and CDR2 SYGVNS. CDR3 amino acids: CASTQGVYNSPLHF. The CDR3, as DNA: TGTGCCAGCACACAGGGGGTCTATAATTCACCCCTCCACTTT.

This chain links TRBV6-5 with TRBJ1-6; D remains unclear. The germline V gene encodes CDR1 MNHEY and CDR2 SVGAGI. This CDR3 is 13 amino acids long. V was shortened by 1 base and J by 7 bases, with 5 bases between the two germline ends. The CDR3 is CASSYYVNSPLHF. The CDR3 nucleotides are TGTGCCAGCAGTTACTACGTGAATTCACCCCTCCACTTT.

This clonotype was detected only a few times. The V gene is TRBV6-5, the J gene TRBJ1-4; weak D call: TRBD1 (6 bases). V was cut by 0 bases and J by 8 bases, with 16 bases left in between. Germline lookup yields CDR1 MNHEY and CDR2 SVGAGI. The CDR3 consists of 16 residues. CDR3 residues: CASSYSKGGRKEKLFF. The CDR3 coding sequence is TGTGCCAGCAGTTACTCGAAGGGGGGACGGAAAGAAAAACTGTTTTTT.

This clonotype was found many times. The V call is TRBV14, the J call TRBJ1-1; a possible D gene is TRBD1 (6 bases). This CDR3 region has 14 residues. CDR1 is SGHDN, CDR2 FVKESK, per germline. V was clipped by 4 bases and J by 1 base, with 10 bases between them. CDR3 sequence: CASSLRTANTEAFF. The CDR3 DNA reads as TGTGCCAGCAGCCTACGGACAGCGAACACTGAAGCTTTCTTT.

This chain joins TRBV7-9 and TRBJ2-7; the match to TRBD1 covers 7 bases. CDR1 and CDR2 from the germline V gene are SEHNR and FQNEAQ (reference sequence). The CDR3 spans 13 residues. V shed 5 bases, J shed 8 bases, and the junction held 9 bases outside the gene matches. The CDR3 sequence is CASSTGSTGKQYF. CDR3 DNA: TGTGCCAGCAGCACAGGATCGACAGGGAAGCAGTACTTC.

This chain uses TRBV6-5 with TRBJ2-1, with D perhaps being TRBD1 or TRBD2 (6 bases each). Trimming removed 6 bases at V and 5 bases at J, with 14 bases between. CDR3 length: 14 amino acids. Germline CDR1 is MNHEY and CDR2 is SVGAGI. CDR3: CASRLGGGNNEQFF. CDR3 bases: TGTGCCAGCAGATTAGGAGGGGGGAACAATGAGCAGTTCTTC.

The chain carries TRBV25-1 and TRBJ2-3, with 8 bases that match TRBD2. Germline-derived CDR1 and CDR2 are MGHDK and SYGVNS. The CDR3 loop spans 18 amino acids. Germline trimming cut 1 base from V and 0 bases from J; bases unmatched to any gene: 9. CDR3 sequence reads: CASSEWGGRHSSTDTQYF. The CDR3 nucleotides read TGTGCCAGCAGTGAATGGGGCGGGAGGCACTCTAGCACAGATACGCAGTATTTT. Looking up the rest from reference TRBV25-1 and TRBJ2-3 gives the full variable domain: EADIYQTPRYLVIGTGKKITLECSQTMGHDKMYWYQQDPGMELHLIHYSYGVNSTEKGDLSSESTVSRIRTEHFPLTLESARPSHTSQYLCASSEWGGRHSSTDTQYFGPGTRLTVL.

The table lists this clonotype with a few counts. The rearrangement joins TRBV29-1 to TRBJ2-4, with a tentative D call TRBD2 (5 bases). CDR1 SQVTM and CDR2 ANQGSEA come from the germline V gene. The CDR3 runs 11 residues. Trimming shortened V by 4 bases and J by 7 bases, and 8 bases separated the two germline ends. The CDR3 coding sequence is TGCAGCGTTGTTCCGGGGAACATTCAGTACTTC. Protein: CSVVPGNIQYF.

The CDR3 sequence is CASSQTYPTGTAAYEQYF. The CDR3 nucleotides read TGTGCCAGCAGCCAGACTTACCCTACCGGGACAGCTGCCTACGAGCAGTACTTC. The chain carries TRBV3-1 and TRBJ2-7, with 7 nucleotides matching TRBD1. Per germline, CDR1 LGHDT and CDR2 YNNKEL (reference sequence). V was clipped by 3 bases and J by 2 bases; unmatched bases: 16. The CDR3 is 18 amino acids.

This clonotype has a handful of counts. The V call is TRBV6-2 or TRBV6-3, the J call TRBJ2-5; possibly TRBD1 or TRBD2 for D (6 bases each). The V gene lost 1 base and the J gene lost 1 base, with 16 bases spanning the gap. CDR1 MNHEY and CDR2 SVGEGT come from the germline V gene. The length of the CDR3 is 17 residues. CDR3 DNA: TGTGCCAGCAGTTACTTAGCGGTAGGAGGGGGCCAAGAGACCCAGTACTTC. It codes for CASSYLAVGGGQETQYF.

This clonotype was detected a few times. This chain links TRBV7-2 with TRBJ2-2, with TRBD1 identical over 10 bases. The germline V gene has CDR1 SGHTA and CDR2 FQGNSA. The CDR3 runs 17 residues. Trimming cost V 7 bases and J 6 bases; bases outside gene matches: 14. The CDR3 loop is CASTPSSGTGAAGELFF. CDR3 nucleotides: TGTGCCAGCACCCCCTCATCCGGGACAGGGGCGGCCGGGGAGCTGTTTTTT.

The chain's CDR3 is CASSLLAGVGTGELFF. The CDR3 DNA is TGTGCCAGCAGCCTATTAGCGGGAGTCGGCACCGGGGAGCTGTTTTTT. The chain recombines TRBV7-6 with TRBJ2-2, with 9 bases matching TRBD2. The CDR3 has 16 residues. J was trimmed by 4 bases and V by 5 bases; bases with no gene match: 8. Germline V lookup: CDR1 SGHVS, CDR2 FNYEAQ.